This is a list of T cell receptor beta chains from one sample in a study of T cell responses to AZD1222 COVID-19 vaccine. Measured with immunoSEQ multiplex PCR; TCRdb has only the in-frame clones, and not every one. This sample has 160,000 or so clones, with 70% to 90% found just once. The material was peripheral blood, obtained 28 days after the second AZD1222 dose. These receptors were collected from an adult who received the AZD1222 COVID-19 vaccine. Each CDR3 is given with its conserved first and last residue. Fields, in order: V gene, D gene, J gene, clone size, CDR3 protein, CDR3 DNA. D genes are given only for firm matches. Clone size, where shown, is once, few, many, or a class for clones that have expanded.

TRBV3-1/TRBV3-2	-	TRBJ2-7	-	CASSREPPTARTHYEQYF	TGTGCCAGCAGCCGAGAACCCCCGACAGCACGAACCCACTACGAGCAGTACTTC
TRBV7-9	-	TRBJ1-5	-	CASSLGGGDNQPQHF	TGTGCCAGCAGCTTAGGAGGGGGGGACAATCAGCCCCAGCATTTT
TRBV6-5	-	TRBJ1-6	-	CASMPAWGADSPLHF	TGTGCCAGCATGCCCGCCTGGGGGGCGGATTCACCCCTCCACTTT
TRBV12-3/TRBV12-4	TRBD2	TRBJ2-3	once	CASSLGTRALF	TGTGCCAGCAGTTTAGGGACTAGAGCCCTTTTT
TRBV15	-	TRBJ1-2	-	CATSREVNYGYTF	TGTGCCACCAGCAGAGAGGTCAATTATGGCTACACCTTC
TRBV6-5	-	TRBJ2-1	-	CASSPQWYNEQFF	TGTGCCAGCAGTCCCCAATGGTACAATGAGCAGTTCTTC
TRBV7-9	-	TRBJ1-5	-	CASSLGGSGYQPQHF	TGTGCCAGCAGCTTAGGGGGCTCCGGTTATCAGCCCCAGCATTTT
TRBV12-3/TRBV12-4	-	TRBJ1-2	-	CASSFTERGYTF	TGTGCCAGCAGTTTCACAGAGCGGGGCTACACCTTC
TRBV6-6	-	TRBJ1-1	-	CASKISRYTEAFF	TGTGCCAGCAAAATAAGCAGGTACACTGAAGCTTTCTTT
TRBV6-5	-	TRBJ2-1	-	CASTTVGTEYNEQFF	TGTGCCAGCACTACCGTGGGGACGGAGTACAATGAGCAGTTCTTC
TRBV3-1/TRBV3-2	-	TRBJ1-2	-	CASSQGTAGSNGYTF	TGTGCCAGCAGCCAAGGTACGGCAGGGAGTAATGGCTACACCTTC
TRBV5-1	-	TRBJ1-5	-	CASSLLPGENQPQHF	TGCGCCAGCAGCTTGCTACCAGGGGAGAATCAGCCCCAGCATTTT
TRBV5-1	TRBD1	TRBJ1-2	-	CASSVTARDRGYTF	TGCGCCAGCAGCGTCACGGCCCGGGACAGGGGCTACACCTTC
TRBV10-3	-	TRBJ1-1	-	CAISGTQQGGSTEAFF	TGTGCCATCAGTGGGACGCAACAGGGAGGGAGCACTGAAGCTTTCTTT
TRBV6-8	-	TRBJ1-2	once	CASRTALGPDYGYTF	TGTGCCAGCAGGACTGCCTTGGGCCCGGACTATGGCTACACCTTC
TRBV6-6	TRBD1	TRBJ1-5	-	CASSNTGAQPQHF	TGTGCCAGCAGTAATACAGGGGCCCAGCCCCAGCATTTT
TRBV25-1	-	TRBJ2-6	-	CASSRASGANVLTF	TGTGCCAGCAGTAGGGCTTCTGGGGCCAACGTCCTGACTTTC
TRBV7-3	TRBD2	TRBJ2-7	-	CASSFSGGSYEQYF	TGTGCCAGCAGCTTTAGCGGGGGATCCTACGAGCAGTACTTC
TRBV13	-	TRBJ1-1	-	CASSQVGNTEAFF	TGTGCCAGCAGCCAGGTAGGGAACACTGAAGCTTTCTTT
TRBV2	-	TRBJ2-3	once	CASRTGARDTQYF	TGTGCCAGCAGGACAGGAGCCCGGGATACGCAGTATTTT
TRBV6-5	TRBD2	TRBJ2-7	-	CASSYASGGLAYEQYF	TGTGCCAGCAGTTACGCGAGCGGGGGGCTGGCCTACGAGCAGTACTTC
TRBV10-2	-	TRBJ2-1	-	CASREYNEQFF	TGCGCCAGCAGGGAGTACAATGAGCAGTTCTTC
TRBV27	-	TRBJ2-2	-	CASSLQGIYTGELFF	TGTGCCAGCAGTTTACAGGGGATTTACACCGGGGAGCTGTTTTTT
TRBV19	TRBD1	TRBJ1-4	-	CASSAGQGNEKLFF	TGTGCCAGTAGTGCCGGACAGGGGAATGAAAAACTGTTTTTT
TRBV29-1	TRBD1	TRBJ1-3	few	CSGDRGDTIYF	TGCAGCGGGGACAGGGGGGACACCATATATTTT
TRBV3-1/TRBV3-2	-	TRBJ2-5	-	CASSLLGAETQYF	TGTGCCAGCAGCCTTCTGGGGGCAGAGACCCAGTACTTC
TRBV18	-	TRBJ1-5	-	CASSPNTIGGQGQPQHF	TGTGCCAGCTCGCCAAATACTATCGGGGGACAAGGTCAGCCCCAGCATTTT
TRBV2	TRBD1	TRBJ1-2	-	CASSEWLDRAGYTF	TGTGCCAGCAGTGAATGGTTAGACAGGGCCGGCTACACCTTC